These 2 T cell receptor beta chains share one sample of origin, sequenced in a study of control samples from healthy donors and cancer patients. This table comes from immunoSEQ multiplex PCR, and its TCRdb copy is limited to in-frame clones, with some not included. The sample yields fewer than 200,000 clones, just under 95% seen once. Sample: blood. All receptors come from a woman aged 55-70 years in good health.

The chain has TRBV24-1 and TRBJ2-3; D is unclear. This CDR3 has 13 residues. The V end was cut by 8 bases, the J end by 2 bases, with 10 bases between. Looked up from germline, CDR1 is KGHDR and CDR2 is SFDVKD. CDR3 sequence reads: CATTIGYTDTQYF. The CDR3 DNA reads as TGTGCCACCACGATAGGATACACAGATACGCAGTATTTT.

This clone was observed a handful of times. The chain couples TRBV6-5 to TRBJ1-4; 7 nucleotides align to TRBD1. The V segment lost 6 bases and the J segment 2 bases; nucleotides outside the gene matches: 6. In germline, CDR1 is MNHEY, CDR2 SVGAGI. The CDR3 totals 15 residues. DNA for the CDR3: TGTGCCAGCAGGGAGGGGGCGGTTACTAATGAAAAACTGTTTTTT. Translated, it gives CASREGAVTNEKLFF.